Sequencing of this T cell receptor (beta chain) was carried out in a study of blood T cells in healthy people across ages. Overall study findings and caveats: Using unsorted PBMCs precluded a conclusive naive versus antigen-experienced comparison.

The CDR3 totals 17 residues. Trimming cost V 5 bases and J 4 bases, with 22 bases left between them. Through a sample-barcoded 5' primer and a J-beta primer mix, a second PCR was run for roughly 7 to 12 cycles. MiXCR, run by TCRdb on the 5' RACE reads, gives a single entry per CDR3 protein. The sample yields about 690,000 distinct CDR3 sequences, roughly 41% seen once. Concerning this clonotype: What it binds is not known.

This receptor was taken from a man of 80 years or more in good health. The chain is built from TRBV12-3 or TRBV12-4 and TRBJ2-3, with D perhaps TRBD1 or TRBD2 (5 bases each). Sequenced: blood. CDR3 bases: TGTGCCAGCAGTAGTAGCGTGGGGCACCTGAGCGCAGATACGCAGTATTTT. Translated, it gives CASSSSVGHLSADTQYF.